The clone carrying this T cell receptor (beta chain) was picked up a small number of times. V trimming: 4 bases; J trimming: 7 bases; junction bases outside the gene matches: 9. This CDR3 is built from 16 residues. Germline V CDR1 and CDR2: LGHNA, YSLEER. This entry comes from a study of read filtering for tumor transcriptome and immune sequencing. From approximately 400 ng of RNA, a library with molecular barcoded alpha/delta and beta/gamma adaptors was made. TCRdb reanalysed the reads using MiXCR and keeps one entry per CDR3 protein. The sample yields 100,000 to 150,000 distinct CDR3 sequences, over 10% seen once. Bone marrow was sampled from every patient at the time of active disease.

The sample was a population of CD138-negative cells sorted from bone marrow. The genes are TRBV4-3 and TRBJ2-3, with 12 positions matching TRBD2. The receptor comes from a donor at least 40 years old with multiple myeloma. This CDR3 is CASSLGASGRAYTQYF. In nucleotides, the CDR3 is TGCGCCAGCAGCCTTGGAGCTAGCGGGAGGGCCTATACGCAGTATTTT.